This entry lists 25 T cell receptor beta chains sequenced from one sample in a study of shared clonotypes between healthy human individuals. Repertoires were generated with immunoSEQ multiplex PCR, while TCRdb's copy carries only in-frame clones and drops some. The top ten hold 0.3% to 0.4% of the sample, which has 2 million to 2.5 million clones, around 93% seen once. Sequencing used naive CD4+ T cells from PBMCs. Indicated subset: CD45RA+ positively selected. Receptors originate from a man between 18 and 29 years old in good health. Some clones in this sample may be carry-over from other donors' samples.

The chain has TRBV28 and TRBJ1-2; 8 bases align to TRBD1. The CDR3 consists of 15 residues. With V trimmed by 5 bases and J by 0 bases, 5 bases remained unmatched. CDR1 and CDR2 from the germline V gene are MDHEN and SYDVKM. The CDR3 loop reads CASSGQGSTNYGYTF. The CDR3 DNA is TGTGCCAGCAGTGGACAGGGCTCTACTAACTATGGCTACACCTTC.

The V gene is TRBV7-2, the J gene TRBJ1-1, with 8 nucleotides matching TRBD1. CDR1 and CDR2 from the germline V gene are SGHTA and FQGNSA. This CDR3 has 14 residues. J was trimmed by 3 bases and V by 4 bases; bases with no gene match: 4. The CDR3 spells CASSSIRGHTEAFF. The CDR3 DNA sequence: TGTGCCAGCAGCTCTATCAGGGGGCACACTGAAGCTTTCTTT.

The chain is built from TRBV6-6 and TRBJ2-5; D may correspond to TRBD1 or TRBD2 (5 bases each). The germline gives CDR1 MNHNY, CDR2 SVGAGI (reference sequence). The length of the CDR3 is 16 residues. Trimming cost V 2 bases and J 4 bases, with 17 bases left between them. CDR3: CASSYTWGTQPETQYF. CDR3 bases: TGTGCCAGCAGTTACACGTGGGGGACGCAGCCAGAGACCCAGTACTTC.

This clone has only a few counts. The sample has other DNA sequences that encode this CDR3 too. The CDR3 loop is CASSDTGELFF. The CDR3 DNA follows: TGTGCCAGCAGTGACACCGGGGAGCTGTTTTTT. The V gene is TRBV25-1, the J gene TRBJ2-2; D is ambiguous. The germline V and J ends were trimmed by 3 bases and 4 bases, with 0 bases remaining between them. CDR3 size: 11 residues. The germline gives CDR1 MGHDK, CDR2 SYGVNS. Complete variable domain (other parts from reference TRBV25-1 and TRBJ2-2): EADIYQTPRYLVIGTGKKITLECSQTMGHDKMYWYQQDPGMELHLIHYSYGVNSTEKGDLSSESTVSRIRTEHFPLTLESARPSHTSQYLCASSDTGELFFGEGSRLTVL.

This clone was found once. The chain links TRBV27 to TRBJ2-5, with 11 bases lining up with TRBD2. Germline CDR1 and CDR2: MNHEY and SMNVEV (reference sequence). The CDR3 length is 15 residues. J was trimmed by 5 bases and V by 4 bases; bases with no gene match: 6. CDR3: CASSSPSGRTETQYF. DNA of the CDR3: TGTGCCAGCAGTTCCCCTAGCGGGAGGACGGAGACCCAGTACTTC.

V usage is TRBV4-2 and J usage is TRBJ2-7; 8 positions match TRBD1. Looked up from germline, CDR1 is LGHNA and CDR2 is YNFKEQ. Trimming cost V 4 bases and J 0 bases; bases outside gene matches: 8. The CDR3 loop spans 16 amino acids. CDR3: CASSPSYRGSSYEQYF. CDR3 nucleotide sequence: TGTGCCAGCAGCCCGTCCTACAGGGGGAGCTCCTACGAGCAGTACTTC.

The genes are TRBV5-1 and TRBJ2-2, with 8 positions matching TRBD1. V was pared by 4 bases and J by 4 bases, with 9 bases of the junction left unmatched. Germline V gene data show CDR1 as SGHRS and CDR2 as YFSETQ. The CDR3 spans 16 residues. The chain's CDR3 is CASSPPGGAGTGELFF. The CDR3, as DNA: TGCGCCAGCAGCCCGCCAGGGGGCGCAGGCACCGGGGAGCTGTTTTTT.

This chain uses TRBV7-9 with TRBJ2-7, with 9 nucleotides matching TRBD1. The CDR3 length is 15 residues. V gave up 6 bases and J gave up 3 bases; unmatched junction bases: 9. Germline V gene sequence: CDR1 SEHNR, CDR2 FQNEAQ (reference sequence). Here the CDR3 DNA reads TGTGCCAGCAGGTCCGGACAGGGGAGAATCTACGAGCAGTACTTC. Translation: CASRSGQGRIYEQYF.

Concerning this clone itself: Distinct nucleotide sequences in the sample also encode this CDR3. CDR3 loop: CASSLTGAGANVLTF. Written as DNA, the CDR3 is TGCGCCAGCAGCTTAACAGGGGCTGGGGCCAACGTCCTGACTTTC. The V gene is TRBV5-1, the J gene TRBJ2-6; 7 positions match TRBD1. J gave up 2 bases and V 2 bases, and 1 base lay outside the gene matches. CDR1 and CDR2 (germline): SGHRS, YFSETQ. There are 15 residues in the CDR3.

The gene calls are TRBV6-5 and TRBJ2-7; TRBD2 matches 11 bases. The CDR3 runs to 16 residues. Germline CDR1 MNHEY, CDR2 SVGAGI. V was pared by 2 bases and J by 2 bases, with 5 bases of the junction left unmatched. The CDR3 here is CASSYQGTSGPYEQYF. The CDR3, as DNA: TGTGCCAGCAGTTACCAAGGGACTAGCGGACCCTACGAGCAGTACTTC.

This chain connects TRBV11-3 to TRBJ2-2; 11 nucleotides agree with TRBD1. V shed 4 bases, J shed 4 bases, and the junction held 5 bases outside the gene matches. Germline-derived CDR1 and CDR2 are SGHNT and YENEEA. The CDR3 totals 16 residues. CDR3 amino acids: CASSSYGQGATGELFF. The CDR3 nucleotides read TGTGCCAGCAGCTCCTACGGACAGGGGGCCACCGGGGAGCTGTTTTTT.

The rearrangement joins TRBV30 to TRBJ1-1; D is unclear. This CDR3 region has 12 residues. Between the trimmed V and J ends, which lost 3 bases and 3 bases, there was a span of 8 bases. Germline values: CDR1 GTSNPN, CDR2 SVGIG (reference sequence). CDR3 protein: CAWSADYTEAFF. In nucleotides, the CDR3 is TGTGCCTGGAGCGCCGATTACACTGAAGCTTTCTTT.

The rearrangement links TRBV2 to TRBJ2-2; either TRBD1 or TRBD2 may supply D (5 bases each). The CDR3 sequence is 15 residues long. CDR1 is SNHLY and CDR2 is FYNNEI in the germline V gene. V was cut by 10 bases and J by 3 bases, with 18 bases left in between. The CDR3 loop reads CATANGARDTGELFF. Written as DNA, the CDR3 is TGTGCCACAGCTAACGGGGCGCGGGACACCGGGGAGCTGTTTTTT. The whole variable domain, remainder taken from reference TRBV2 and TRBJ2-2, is EPEVTQTPSHQVTQMGQEVILRCVPISNHLYFYWYRQILGQKVEFLVSFYNNEISEKSEIFDDQFSVERPDGSNFTLKIRSTKLEDSAMYFCATANGARDTGELFFGEGSRLTVL.

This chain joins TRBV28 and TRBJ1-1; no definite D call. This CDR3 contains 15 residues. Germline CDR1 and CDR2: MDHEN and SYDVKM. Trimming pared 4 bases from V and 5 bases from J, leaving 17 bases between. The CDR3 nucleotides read TGTGCCAGCAGTTCCGGCGAGGCTAGAGAGACTGAAGCTTTCTTT. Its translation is CASSSGEARETEAFF.

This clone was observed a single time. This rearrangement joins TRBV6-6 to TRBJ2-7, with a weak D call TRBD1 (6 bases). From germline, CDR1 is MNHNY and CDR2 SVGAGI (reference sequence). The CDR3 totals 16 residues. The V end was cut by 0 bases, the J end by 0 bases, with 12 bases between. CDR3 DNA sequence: TGTGCCAGCAGTTACTCGGGGGCGGTTAGCTCCTACGAGCAGTACTTC. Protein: CASSYSGAVSSYEQYF.

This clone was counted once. The DNA of the CDR3 is TGTGCCACCAGCAGAGATGGGACAGGGGGCTTTATGAACACTGAAGCTTTCTTT. It yields the protein CATSRDGTGGFMNTEAFF. The chain recombines TRBV15 with TRBJ1-1; 12 positions match TRBD1. With V trimmed by 0 bases and J by 0 bases, 5 bases remained unmatched. The CDR3 runs 18 residues. CDR1 and CDR2 from the germline V gene are LNHNV and YYDKDF (reference sequence). Combining the CDR3 with reference TRBV15 and TRBJ1-1 gives the whole variable domain DAMVIQNPRYQVTQFGKPVTLSCSQTLNHNVMYWYQQKSSQAPKLLFHYYDKDFNNEADTPDNFQSRRPNTSFCFLDIRSPGLGDTAMYLCATSRDGTGGFMNTEAFFGQGTRLTVV.

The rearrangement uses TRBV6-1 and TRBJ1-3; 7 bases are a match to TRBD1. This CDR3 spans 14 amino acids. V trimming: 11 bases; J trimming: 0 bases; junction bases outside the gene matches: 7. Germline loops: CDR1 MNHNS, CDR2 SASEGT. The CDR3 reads CAAYPGGSGNTIYF. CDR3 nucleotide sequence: TGTGCCGCCTACCCAGGGGGCTCTGGAAACACCATATATTTT.

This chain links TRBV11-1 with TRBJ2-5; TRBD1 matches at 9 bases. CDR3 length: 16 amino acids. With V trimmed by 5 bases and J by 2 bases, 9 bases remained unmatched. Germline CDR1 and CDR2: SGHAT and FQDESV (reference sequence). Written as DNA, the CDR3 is TGTGCCAGCAGCCCGAGGGACAGGGTGCTACAAGAGACCCAGTACTTC. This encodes CASSPRDRVLQETQYF. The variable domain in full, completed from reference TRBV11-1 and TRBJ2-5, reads EAEVAQSPRYKITEKSQAVAFWCDPISGHATLYWYRQILGQGPELLVQFQDESVVDDSQLPKDRFSAERLKGVDSTLKIQPAELGDSAMYLCASSPRDRVLQETQYFGPGTRLLVL.

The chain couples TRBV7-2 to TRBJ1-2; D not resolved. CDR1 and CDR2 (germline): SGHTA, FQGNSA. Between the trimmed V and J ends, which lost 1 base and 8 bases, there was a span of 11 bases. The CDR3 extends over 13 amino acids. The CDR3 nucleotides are TGTGCCAGCAGCTTAGATGTGGGTAACGGCTACACCTTC. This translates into CASSLDVGNGYTF. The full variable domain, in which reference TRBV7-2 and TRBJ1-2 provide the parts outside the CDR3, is GAGVSQSPSNKVTEKGKDVELRCDPISGHTALYWYRQSLGQGLEFLIYFQGNSAPDKSGLPSDRFSAERTGGSVSTLTIQRTQQEDSAVYLCASSLDVGNGYTFGSGTRLTVV.

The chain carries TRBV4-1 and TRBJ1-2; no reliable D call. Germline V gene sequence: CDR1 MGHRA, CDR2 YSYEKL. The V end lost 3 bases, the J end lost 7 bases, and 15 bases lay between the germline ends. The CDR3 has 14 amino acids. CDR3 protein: CASSHPVGDRGYTF. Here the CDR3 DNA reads TGCGCCAGCAGCCACCCGGTGGGAGACCGTGGCTACACCTTC.

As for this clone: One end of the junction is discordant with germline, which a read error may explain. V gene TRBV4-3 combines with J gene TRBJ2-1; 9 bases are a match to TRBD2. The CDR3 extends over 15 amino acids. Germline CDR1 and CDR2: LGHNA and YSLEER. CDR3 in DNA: TGCGCCAGCAGCCAAGAAGGTAACAGGGGACTAGCTCCCCTCTTC. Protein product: CASSQEGNRGLAPLF.

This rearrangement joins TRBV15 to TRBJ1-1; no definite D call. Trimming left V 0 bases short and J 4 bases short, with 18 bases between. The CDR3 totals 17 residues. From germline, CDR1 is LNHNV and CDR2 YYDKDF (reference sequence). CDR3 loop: CATSRDNWVEVGTEAFF. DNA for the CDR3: TGTGCCACCAGCAGAGATAATTGGGTAGAGGTGGGCACTGAAGCTTTCTTT.

The CDR3 reads CASSPGSTDTQYF. The DNA of the CDR3 is TGTGCCAGCAGCCCTGGAAGCACAGATACGCAGTATTTT. V usage is TRBV7-6 and J usage is TRBJ2-3; D is unclear. Trimming took off 5 bases at V and 0 bases at J, with 6 bases between the two ends. The CDR3 is 13 residues long. Germline-derived CDR1 and CDR2 are SGHVS and FNYEAQ.

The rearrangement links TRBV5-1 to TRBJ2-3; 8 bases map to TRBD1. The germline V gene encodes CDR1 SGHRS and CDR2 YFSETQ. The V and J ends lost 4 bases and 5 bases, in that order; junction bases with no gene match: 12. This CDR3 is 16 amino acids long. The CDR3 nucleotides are TGCGCCAGCAGCCGGGACAGGTCTGGTAGTAGAGATACGCAGTATTTT. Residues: CASSRDRSGSRDTQYF.

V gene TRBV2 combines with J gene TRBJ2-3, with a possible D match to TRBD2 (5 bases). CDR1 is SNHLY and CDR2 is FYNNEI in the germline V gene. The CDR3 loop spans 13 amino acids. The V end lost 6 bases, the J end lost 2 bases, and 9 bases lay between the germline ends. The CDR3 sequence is CASRRRDTDTQYF. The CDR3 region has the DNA TGTGCCAGCAGGCGACGGGACACAGATACGCAGTATTTT. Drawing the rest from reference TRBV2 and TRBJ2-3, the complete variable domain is EPEVTQTPSHQVTQMGQEVILRCVPISNHLYFYWYRQILGQKVEFLVSFYNNEISEKSEIFDDQFSVERPDGSNFTLKIRSTKLEDSAMYFCASRRRDTDTQYFGPGTRLTVL.